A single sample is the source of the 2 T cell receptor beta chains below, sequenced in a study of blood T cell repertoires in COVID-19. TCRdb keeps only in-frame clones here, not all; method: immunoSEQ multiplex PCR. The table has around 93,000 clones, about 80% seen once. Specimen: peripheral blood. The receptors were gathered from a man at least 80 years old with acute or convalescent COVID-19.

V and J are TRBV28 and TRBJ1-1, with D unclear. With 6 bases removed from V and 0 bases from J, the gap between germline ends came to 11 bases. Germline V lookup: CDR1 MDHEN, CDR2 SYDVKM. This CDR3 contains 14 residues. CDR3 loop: CASSPTDLNTEAFF. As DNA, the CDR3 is TGTGCCAGCAGCCCCACAGATTTGAACACTGAAGCTTTCTTT.

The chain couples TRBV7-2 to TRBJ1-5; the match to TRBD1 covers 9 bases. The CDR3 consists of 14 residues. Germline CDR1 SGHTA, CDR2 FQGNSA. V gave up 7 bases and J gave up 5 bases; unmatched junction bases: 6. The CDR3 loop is CASKQGAADQPQHF. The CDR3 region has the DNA TGTGCCAGCAAACAGGGGGCGGCGGATCAGCCCCAGCATTTT.